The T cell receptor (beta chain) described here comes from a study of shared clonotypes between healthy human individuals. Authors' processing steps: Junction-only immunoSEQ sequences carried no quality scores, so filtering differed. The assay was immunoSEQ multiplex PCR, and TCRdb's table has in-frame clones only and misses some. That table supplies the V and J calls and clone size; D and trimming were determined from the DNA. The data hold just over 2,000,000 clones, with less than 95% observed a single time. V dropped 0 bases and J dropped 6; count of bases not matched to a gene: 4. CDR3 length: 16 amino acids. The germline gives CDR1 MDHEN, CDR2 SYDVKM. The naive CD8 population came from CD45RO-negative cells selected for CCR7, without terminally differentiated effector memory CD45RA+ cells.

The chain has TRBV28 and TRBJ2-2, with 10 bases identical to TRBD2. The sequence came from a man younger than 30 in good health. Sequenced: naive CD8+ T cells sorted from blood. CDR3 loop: CASSLWLAGESGELFF. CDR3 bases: TGTGCCAGCAGTTTATGGCTAGCGGGGGAGTCCGGGGAGCTGTTTTTT.